This passage covers 24 T cell receptor beta chains from one sample sequenced in a study of blood T cell repertoires in COVID-19. The table came from immunoSEQ multiplex PCR; TCRdb's copy has only in-frame clones and leaves some out. Among approximately 97,000 clones listed, 84% were seen once. Sequencing was carried out using peripheral blood. Every receptor here comes from a man aged 40-55 years with active or convalescent COVID-19.

The table lists this clone with a count of one. This chain uses TRBV11-1 with TRBJ1-1; 9 bases map to TRBD1. This CDR3 is built from 14 residues. Germline values: CDR1 SGHAT, CDR2 FQDESV (reference sequence). J was trimmed by 1 base and V by 3 bases; bases with no gene match: 0. In DNA form, the CDR3 reads TGTGCCAGCAGCTTGGGACAGGGGAACACTGAAGCTTTCTTT. Translated, it gives CASSLGQGNTEAFF.

The chain uses TRBV4-2 and TRBJ1-3; D is possibly TRBD1 (5 bases). Trimming took off 4 bases at V and 0 bases at J, with 13 bases between the two ends. In germline, CDR1 is LGHNA, CDR2 YNFKEQ. The CDR3 totals 16 residues. The CDR3 sequence: CASSRSLGGSGNTIYF. The DNA of the CDR3 is TGTGCCAGCAGCCGGTCGCTCGGGGGCTCTGGAAACACCATATATTTT.

This clone was seen more than once but under ten times. V is TRBV6-1 and J is TRBJ1-3; no clear D gene. The CDR3 consists of 16 residues. V lost 2 bases and J 0 bases, leaving 11 bases between the germline ends. Germline V gives CDR1 MNHNS, CDR2 SASEGT. As DNA, the CDR3 is TGTGCCAGCAGTGAACTTTTGGGAGGCTCTGGAAACACCATATATTTT. This encodes CASSELLGGSGNTIYF.

At least ten counts were recorded for this clone. The chain combines TRBV6-5 with TRBJ2-7; D not certain. The CDR3 extends over 10 amino acids. Looked up from germline, CDR1 is MNHEY and CDR2 is SVGAGI. The germline V and J ends were trimmed by 7 bases and 7 bases, with 8 bases remaining between them. DNA for the CDR3: TGTGCCAGCAATGTCAGGGAGCAGTACTTC. Translated: CASNVREQYF.

CDR3 in amino acids: CASSEGTSNEQFF. The CDR3 DNA is TGCGCCAGCAGTGAGGGGACTAGCAATGAGCAGTTCTTC. The chain couples TRBV10-1 to TRBJ2-1; TRBD2 matches 8 bases. V trimming: 2 bases; J trimming: 6 bases; junction bases outside the gene matches: 0. The germline gives CDR1 WNHNN, CDR2 SYGVQD (reference sequence). CDR3 length: 13 amino acids.

Comment on this clone: Mismatch with germline at one junction end may stem from a read error. The chain carries TRBV7-9 and TRBJ2-4; D uncertain. Germline assignment: CDR1 SEHNR and CDR2 FQNEAQ (reference sequence). The CDR3 sequence is 11 residues long. The CDR3 region is CVSSNYDIQYF. The CDR3 nucleotides read TGTGTCAGCTCCAACTACGACATTCAGTACTTC.

This chain joins TRBV19 and TRBJ2-5; 7 bases are a match to TRBD1. The CDR3 has 14 amino acids. The V and J ends lost 7 bases and 6 bases, in that order; junction bases with no gene match: 11. Germline lookup yields CDR1 LNHDA and CDR2 SQIVND (reference sequence). This CDR3 reads CASTDWGRGKTQYF. The CDR3, as DNA: TGTGCCAGTACCGATTGGGGCAGGGGGAAGACCCAGTACTTC.

Written as DNA, the CDR3 is TGTGCCAGCAGTGAATCCGGACAGGGTTACTACGAGCAGTACTTC. Translating it yields CASSESGQGYYEQYF. The V gene is TRBV25-1, the J gene TRBJ2-7; TRBD1 matches at 8 bases. V gave up 1 base and J gave up 3 bases; unmatched junction bases: 5. Germline V gene data show CDR1 as MGHDK and CDR2 as SYGVNS. The CDR3 length is 15 residues.

The chain is built from TRBV18 and TRBJ1-2; D is perhaps TRBD1 (5 bases). The CDR3 is made up of 15 amino acids. Trimming removed 0 bases from V and 4 bases from J, with 12 bases in between. Germline V CDR1 and CDR2: KGHSH, LQKENI. CDR3 amino acids: CASSPPVQGGYGYTF. CDR3 nucleotides: TGTGCCAGCTCACCACCCGTTCAGGGCGGCTATGGCTACACCTTC.

The chain has TRBV11-1 and TRBJ1-3, with D possibly being TRBD1 (5 bases). CDR3 length: 15 amino acids. Germline CDR1 reads SGHAT; CDR2 reads FQDESV (reference sequence). V was clipped by 3 bases and J by 0 bases, with 9 bases between them. The DNA for the CDR3 is TGTGCCAGCAGCTTTCAAGACAGCTCTGGAAACACCATATATTTT. It yields the protein CASSFQDSSGNTIYF.

A word on this clone: The sample carries other DNA sequences with the same CDR3. This chain connects TRBV18 to TRBJ1-1; D remains ambiguous. CDR1 and CDR2 (germline): KGHSH, LQKENI. Trimming removed 6 bases at V and 3 bases at J, with 8 bases between. The CDR3 is made up of 12 amino acids. CDR3 sequence reads: CASSLVDTEAFF. CDR3 bases: TGTGCCAGCTCTTTAGTCGACACTGAAGCTTTCTTT.

The genes are TRBV29-1 and TRBJ1-2, with D unresolved. Per the germline V gene, CDR1 is SQVTM and CDR2 is ANQGSEA. This CDR3 spans 13 amino acids. Trimming took off 5 bases at V and 3 bases at J, with 13 bases between the two ends. The CDR3 coding sequence is TGCAGCGTTCAGAATGCGGATGACTATGGCTACACCTTC. Residues: CSVQNADDYGYTF.

This chain links TRBV27 with TRBJ1-2; tentatively, D is TRBD1 (5 bases). Germline CDR1 MNHEY, CDR2 SMNVEV (reference sequence). Trimming took 5 bases from V and 8 from J, leaving 18 bases between them. The CDR3 sequence is 14 residues long. CDR3 in DNA: TGTGCCAGCAGTCCCCTGGGCAGGGAGGGAGGCTACACCTTC. Translation gives CASSPLGREGGYTF.

The J gene is TRBJ2-2, the V gene TRBV24-1, with D perhaps TRBD1 (5 bases). The CDR3 runs to 14 residues. CDR1 and CDR2 (germline): KGHDR, SFDVKD. V lost 5 bases and J 1 base, leaving 7 bases between the germline ends. CDR3 amino acids: CATSGDRNTGELFF. The CDR3 bases are TGTGCCACCAGTGGAGACAGGAACACCGGGGAGCTGTTTTTT.

The sample holds one count of this clone. The chain has TRBV5-6 and TRBJ2-5, with D possibly matching TRBD2 (7 bases). V was shortened by 0 bases and J by 3 bases, with 15 bases between the two germline ends. CDR3 length: 16 residues. Germline CDR1 and CDR2: SGHDT and YYEEEE. The CDR3 loop is CASSLARGGAEETQYF. In DNA, the CDR3 is TGTGCCAGCAGCTTGGCCCGCGGGGGCGCGGAAGAGACCCAGTACTTC.

The V and J genes are TRBV5-6 and TRBJ2-7, with unresolved D. Germline assignment: CDR1 SGHDT and CDR2 YYEEEE. V was cut by 6 bases and J by 7 bases, with 17 bases left in between. The CDR3 runs to 13 residues. CDR3 region: CASKFSNLREQYF. DNA of the CDR3: TGTGCCAGCAAATTTAGTAATTTACGAGAGCAGTACTTC.

V usage is TRBV3-1 (or the pseudogene TRBV3-2) and J usage is TRBJ2-1; the match to TRBD2 covers 7 bases. The CDR3 spans 17 residues. Germline-derived CDR1 and CDR2 are LGHDT and YNNKEL (reference sequence). V trimming: 4 bases; J trimming: 4 bases; junction bases outside the gene matches: 13. The CDR3 region is CASSLGVGGGPYNEQFF. The CDR3, as DNA: TGTGCCAGCAGCCTGGGGGTGGGGGGGGGACCGTACAATGAGCAGTTCTTC.

V gene TRBV27 combines with J gene TRBJ1-6; D remains unclear. This CDR3 contains 17 residues. The germline V and J ends were trimmed by 2 bases and 6 bases, with 17 bases remaining between them. Germline V gives CDR1 MNHEY, CDR2 SMNVEV (reference sequence). The CDR3 region has the DNA TGTGCCAGCAGTTTAACCCCAACCCTTAAGAGTAATTCACCCCTCCACTTT. Translation gives CASSLTPTLKSNSPLHF.

V is TRBV11-2 and J is TRBJ1-4; 8 bases are a match to TRBD1. There are 15 residues in the CDR3. Germline loops: CDR1 SGHAT, CDR2 FQNNGV. After removal of 5 bases from V and 7 bases from J, the junction contained 9 bases not matched to a gene. The CDR3 nucleotides are TGTGCCAGCAGCCCCAGACAGGGGTTAGGTGAAAAACTGTTTTTT. Encoded protein: CASSPRQGLGEKLFF.

The rearrangement joins TRBV3-1 (or the pseudogene TRBV3-2) to TRBJ2-1; 10 bases are a match to TRBD2. Germline V gene lookup returns CDR1 LGHDT and CDR2 YNNKEL (reference sequence). The CDR3 covers 15 residues. Losses at the gene ends were 1 base for V and 7 bases for J; bases not matched to a gene: 4. DNA for the CDR3: TGTGCCAGCAGCCAAGCCAGCGGGGGGGCGAATGAGCAGTTCTTC. Protein: CASSQASGGANEQFF.

The rearrangement uses TRBV7-3 and TRBJ2-1; TRBD2 agrees at 9 bases. The CDR3 is 15 amino acids. V trimming: 5 bases; J trimming: 9 bases; junction bases outside the gene matches: 11. Germline values: CDR1 SGHTA, CDR2 FQGTGA. CDR3 loop: CASSVTSGGIGEQFF. As DNA, the CDR3 is TGTGCCAGCAGCGTGACCAGCGGGGGGATCGGTGAGCAGTTCTTC.

The CDR3 region has the DNA TGTGCCAGCAGACAGACAGGTAGGAGCAATCAGCCCCAGCATTTT. Protein: CASRQTGRSNQPQHF. V usage is TRBV6-6 and J usage is TRBJ1-5; D is perhaps TRBD1 (6 bases). The CDR3 is made up of 15 amino acids. Germline CDR1 is MNHNY and CDR2 is SVGAGI (reference sequence). Trimming removed 6 bases from V and 1 base from J, with 13 bases in between.

The rearrangement joins TRBV5-1 to TRBJ2-5; a weak D match, TRBD2 (5 bases). Looked up from germline, CDR1 is SGHRS and CDR2 is YFSETQ. Trimming pared 3 bases from V and 5 bases from J, leaving 17 bases between. This CDR3 region has 15 residues. CDR3 nucleotides: TGCGCCAGCAGCTCCGCCGGGATAATGATTGAGACCCAGTACTTC. Translation: CASSSAGIMIETQYF.

The chain uses TRBV19 and TRBJ1-2; 7 bases align to TRBD1. Germline assignment: CDR1 LNHDA and CDR2 SQIVND (reference sequence). V lost 10 bases to trimming and J lost 3 bases; unmatched junction nucleotides: 14. This CDR3 is built from 15 residues. CDR3 residues: CATQVAGTVDYGYTF. DNA of the CDR3: TGTGCCACCCAAGTGGCAGGGACAGTAGACTATGGCTACACCTTC.